Following are 10 T cell receptor beta chains from one sample sequenced in a study of blood T cell repertoires in COVID-19. Assay used: immunoSEQ multiplex PCR; TCRdb lists only in-frame clones, some missing. The data hold about 190,000 clones, with over 70% observed a single time. Sequenced sample: peripheral blood. Receptors were obtained from a man between 60 and 70 years old with active or convalescent COVID-19.

This chain's CDR3 is CASSLIQEGGELFF. The CDR3, as DNA: TGTGCCAGCAGCTTGATTCAGGAAGGCGGGGAGCTGTTTTTT. V and J are TRBV5-4 and TRBJ2-2; D not resolved. V was trimmed by 1 base and J by 7 bases, leaving 11 bases between them. In germline, CDR1 is SGHNT, CDR2 YYREEE (reference sequence). This CDR3 has 14 amino acids.

This clone has only one observation. The chain uses TRBV29-1 and TRBJ2-2; perhaps TRBD2 as D (5 bases). Germline V CDR1 and CDR2: SQVTM, ANQGSEA. V dropped 3 bases and J dropped 1 base, with 9 bases sitting between them. The CDR3 is made up of 14 amino acids. DNA of the CDR3: TGCAGCGTTGATACTAGAAGGAACACCGGGGAGCTGTTTTTT. Its protein is CSVDTRRNTGELFF.

The chain uses TRBV2 and TRBJ1-4, with 7 bases aligning to TRBD1. CDR1 and CDR2 (germline): SNHLY, FYNNEI. Germline trimming cut 6 bases from V and 8 bases from J; bases unmatched to any gene: 9. This CDR3 comprises 14 residues. The CDR3 reads CASSYGQEREKLFF. In DNA form, the CDR3 reads TGTGCCAGCAGCTACGGACAGGAGAGGGAAAAACTGTTTTTT.

The chain recombines TRBV14 with TRBJ2-5, with 10 bases lining up with TRBD1. CDR1 is SGHDN and CDR2 is FVKESK in the germline V gene. CDR3 size: 16 residues. After removal of 4 bases from V and 4 bases from J, the junction contained 9 bases not matched to a gene. DNA of the CDR3: TGTGCCAGCAGCCGAAGGGACAGGGGATATGGAGAGACCCAGTACTTC. It specifies CASSRRDRGYGETQYF.

The rearrangement links TRBV29-1 to TRBJ2-7, with D tentatively TRBD2 (5 bases). Germline assignment: CDR1 SQVTM and CDR2 ANQGSEA. V lost 1 base and J lost 2, with 9 bases in between. The CDR3 length is 13 residues. Here the CDR3 reads CSVEADSTYEQYF. Written as DNA, the CDR3 is TGCAGCGTTGAAGCGGACTCCACCTACGAGCAGTACTTC.

This clone was observed many times. The V and J genes are TRBV7-2 and TRBJ2-5, with D perhaps matching TRBD1 (5 bases). Trimming cost V 6 bases and J 4 bases, with 12 bases left between them. Germline assignment: CDR1 SGHTA and CDR2 FQGNSA. The CDR3 totals 13 residues. In nucleotides, the CDR3 is TGTGCCAGCAGGCCACACAGGTTAGAGACCCAGTACTTC. Translating gives CASRPHRLETQYF.

V usage is TRBV5-4 and J usage is TRBJ2-2; D is unresolved. There are 15 residues in the CDR3. CDR1 is SGHNT, CDR2 YYREEE, per germline (reference sequence). The V end was cut by 0 bases, the J end by 3 bases, with 9 bases between. The CDR3 sequence: CASSLGPRDTGELFF. In DNA form, the CDR3 reads TGTGCCAGCAGCTTGGGGCCCCGGGACACCGGGGAGCTGTTTTTT. Drawing the rest from reference TRBV5-4 and TRBJ2-2, the complete variable domain is ETGVTQSPTHLIKTRGQQVTLRCSSQSGHNTVSWYQQALGQGPQFIFQYYREEENGRGNFPPRFSGLQFPNYSSELNVNALELDDSALYLCASSLGPRDTGELFFGEGSRLTVL.

The chain couples TRBV18 to TRBJ1-1; D may be TRBD1 (5 bases). Germline-derived CDR1 and CDR2 are KGHSH and LQKENI. This CDR3 comprises 16 residues. Trimming stripped 0 bases from V and 0 bases from J, with 11 bases between. The chain's CDR3 is CASSPPTDSMNTEAFF. CDR3 nucleotides: TGTGCCAGCTCACCACCTACCGACAGCATGAACACTGAAGCTTTCTTT.

V usage is TRBV28 and J usage is TRBJ2-7; 10 positions match TRBD1. Germline CDR1 reads MDHEN; CDR2 reads SYDVKM. The V gene end was trimmed by 7 bases and the J gene end by 3 bases; junction bases not matched to a gene: 9. CDR3 length: 15 residues. The CDR3 reads CASTPTGGVLYEQYF. The CDR3 DNA reads as TGTGCCAGCACCCCGACAGGGGGCGTACTCTACGAGCAGTACTTC.

This clone was seen a few times. This chain's CDR3 is CASRPTRQGDLNQPQHF. The CDR3 DNA follows: TGTGCCAGCAGACCCACTCGCCAGGGGGACCTAAATCAGCCCCAGCATTTT. The chain recombines TRBV21-1 with TRBJ1-5; the table's TRBD1 call for D was not verified on the DNA. TRBV21-1 is labeled a pseudogene. This CDR3 is built from 17 residues.